In this sample, the clone carrying this T cell receptor beta chain turned up many times. The antigen remains unidentified. Time point: persistent/refractory GD, antithyroid drugs over 5 years with positive TRAb. PBMCs provided the RNA from which the TCR library was made. EDTA tubes were used for drawing approximately 8.4 milliliters of peripheral blood. This sample is drawn from a study of regulatory T cells in long-lasting Graves disease. Study conclusions and caveats: Patients with persistent disease showed a bias toward TRBV28, TRBJ1-2 and TRBJ2-5.

Combining iRepertoire HTBI primers with Arm-PCR of CDR3 regions, the authors built TCR beta libraries. Each CDR3 protein gets one entry after TCRdb re-called the multiplex PCR reads with MiXCR. Among roughly 470,000 distinct CDR3 sequences listed, around 21% were seen once. CDR3 length: 13 residues. Trimming cost V 6 bases and J 5 bases, with 13 bases left between them. This receptor was obtained from a female donor with Graves disease. This sequence joins TRBV12-3 or TRBV12-4 and TRBJ1-2; D gene uncertain. The starting material was peripheral blood mononuclear cells (PBMCs), obtained when the disease was refractory, from a patient treated with antithyroid drugs. In nucleotides, the CDR3 is TGTGCCAGCAGCCAGGACCAGGCGTATGGCTACACCTTC. Translated: CASSQDQAYGYTF.